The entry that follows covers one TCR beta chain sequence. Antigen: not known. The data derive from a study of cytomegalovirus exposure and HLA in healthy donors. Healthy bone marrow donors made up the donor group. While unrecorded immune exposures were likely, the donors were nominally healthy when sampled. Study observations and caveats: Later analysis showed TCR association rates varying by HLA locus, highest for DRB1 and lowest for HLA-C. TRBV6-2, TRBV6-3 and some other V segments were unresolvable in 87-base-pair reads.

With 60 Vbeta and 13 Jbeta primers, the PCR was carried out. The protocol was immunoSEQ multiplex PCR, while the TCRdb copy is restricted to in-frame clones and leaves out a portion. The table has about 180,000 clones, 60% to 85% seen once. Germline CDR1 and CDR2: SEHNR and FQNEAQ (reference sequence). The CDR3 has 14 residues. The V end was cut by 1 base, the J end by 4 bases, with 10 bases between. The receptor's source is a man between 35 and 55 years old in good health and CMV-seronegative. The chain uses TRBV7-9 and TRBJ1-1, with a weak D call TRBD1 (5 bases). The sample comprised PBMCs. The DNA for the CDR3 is TGTGCCAGCAGCTTAGAAATGGGGCTCACTGAAGCTTTCTTT. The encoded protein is CASSLEMGLTEAFF.